A single sample is the source of the 18 T cell receptor beta chains below, sequenced in a study of patients and donors after allogeneic stem cell transplantation. TCRdb reprocessed the RT-PCR reads with MiXCR, giving one entry per CDR3 protein. The data show about 960,000 distinct CDR3 sequences, 15% to 20% seen once. Material for sequencing was blood, either unsorted or a sorted T cell fraction (not recorded which). All receptors derive from a human donor who was either an allogeneic HSCT recipient or a stem cell or donor lymphocyte infusion donor (not recorded which). It is not recorded whose cells these are; they may come from a transplant donor.

This clonotype came up a few times. This chain joins TRBV12-3 or TRBV12-4 and TRBJ2-5; 9 bases are a match to TRBD2. Unmatched junction bases numbered 13, after V lost 7 bases and J lost 4 bases. The CDR3 spans 16 residues. CDR3 loop: CASTPGRAGGSETQYF. CDR3 nucleotide sequence: TGTGCCAGCACCCCCGGACGAGCGGGGGGCTCAGAGACCCAGTACTTC.

This clonotype was detected only a few times. The V gene is TRBV24-1, the J gene TRBJ1-1; possible D gene TRBD1, 5 bases. V was shortened by 9 bases and J by 8 bases, with 12 bases between the two germline ends. Germline-derived CDR1 and CDR2 are KGHDR and SFDVKD. The length of the CDR3 is 11 residues. This CDR3 is CATARDGEAFF. CDR3 DNA: TGTGCCACCGCCCGGGACGGGGAAGCTTTCTTT.

The chain uses TRBV28 and TRBJ2-7; D is undetermined. This CDR3 region has 15 residues. V was clipped by 2 bases and J by 5 bases, with 16 bases between them. The germline V gene encodes CDR1 MDHEN and CDR2 SYDVKM. The CDR3 spells CASSLVPASQNEQYF. CDR3 DNA: TGTGCCAGCAGTTTAGTTCCAGCCTCTCAAAACGAGCAGTACTTC.

This clonotype has only a few counts. The chain employs TRBV11-2 and TRBJ1-1, with D maybe TRBD1 (5 bases). V was trimmed by 1 base and J by 3 bases, leaving 18 bases between them. This CDR3 comprises 17 residues. CDR1 is SGHAT, CDR2 FQNNGV, per germline. CDR3 in DNA: TGTGCCAGCAGCTTAGGTCAGGGTTGGGTTATCGACACTGAAGCTTTCTTT. Residues: CASSLGQGWVIDTEAFF.

The rearrangement links TRBV5-6 to TRBJ1-1; no definite D call. The CDR3 runs 15 residues. CDR1 and CDR2 (germline): SGHDT, YYEEEE. Trimming cost V 1 base and J 2 bases, with 12 bases left between them. In nucleotides, the CDR3 is TGTGCCAGCAGCTTGTTGGGGAACAGTAACACTGAAGCTTTCTTT. This sequence encodes CASSLLGNSNTEAFF.

This clonotype was detected only a few times. J is TRBJ2-5 and V is TRBV3-1, with 7 bases matching TRBD1. Looked up from germline, CDR1 is LGHDT and CDR2 is YNNKEL (reference sequence). CDR3 length: 13 residues. V was clipped by 3 bases and J by 5 bases; unmatched bases: 3. CDR3 protein: CASSHWTGETQYF. The CDR3 DNA sequence: TGTGCCAGCAGCCATTGGACAGGCGAGACCCAGTACTTC.

This clonotype was counted a few times. The chain recombines TRBV6-1 with TRBJ2-3; tentatively, D is TRBD1 (6 bases). Looked up from germline, CDR1 is MNHNS and CDR2 is SASEGT. This CDR3 contains 13 residues. Trimming took 7 bases from V and 4 from J, leaving 12 bases between them. DNA for the CDR3: TGTGCCAGCACTACAGGGAAACCAGATACGCAGTATTTT. It specifies CASTTGKPDTQYF.

This clonotype was counted only a few times. The chain has TRBV7-8 and TRBJ1-2; D is possibly TRBD1 (6 bases). Germline CDR1 and CDR2: SGHVS and FQNEAQ. Trimming took 5 bases from V and 0 from J, leaving 13 bases between them. CDR3 length: 15 amino acids. For the CDR3, the DNA is TGTGCCAGCAGCCGTCGGACAGAGGCTAACTATGGCTACACCTTC. This codes for CASSRRTEANYGYTF.

The rearrangement links TRBV7-9 to TRBJ2-2; D not resolved. The CDR3 is 13 residues long. Germline CDR1 is SEHNR and CDR2 is FQNEAQ (reference sequence). V gave up 7 bases and J gave up 1 base, with 7 bases separating them. CDR3 DNA sequence: TGTGCCAGCAACCCCAAGAACACCGGGGAGCTGTTTTTT. It is translated as CASNPKNTGELFF.

V usage is TRBV5-4 and J usage is TRBJ2-1, with 11 positions matching TRBD2. The CDR3 length is 17 residues. From germline, CDR1 is SGHNT and CDR2 YYREEE (reference sequence). V shed 4 bases and J 4 bases; nucleotides not matched to a gene: 10. The CDR3 here is CASSLLRVAGGYNEQFF. In DNA, the CDR3 is TGTGCCAGCAGCCTACTACGGGTAGCGGGGGGGTACAATGAGCAGTTCTTC.

The chain has TRBV6-1 and TRBJ2-1, with D possibly matching TRBD1 (5 bases). The V gene lost 4 bases and the J gene lost 7 bases, with 14 bases spanning the gap. The V gene's germline CDR1 is MNHNS and CDR2 SASEGT. CDR3 length: 14 amino acids. CDR3 loop: CASSVEAGRNEQFF. CDR3 DNA sequence: TGTGCCAGCAGTGTTGAGGCAGGGCGGAATGAGCAGTTCTTC.

Only a few counts were recorded for this clonotype. The chain carries TRBV5-6 and TRBJ1-5; D is undetermined. Germline assignment: CDR1 SGHDT and CDR2 YYEEEE. The CDR3 runs 17 residues. The V end was cut by 4 bases, the J end by 0 bases, with 17 bases between. In DNA form, the CDR3 reads TGTGCCAGCAGCCTCGGCGAGCTACTTTATAGCAATCAGCCCCAGCATTTT. Translating gives CASSLGELLYSNQPQHF.

This clonotype was counted only a few times. The rearrangement uses TRBV21-1 and TRBJ2-7; the table's TRBD1 call for D was not verified on the DNA. TRBV21-1 is labeled a pseudogene. CDR3 size: 17 residues. The CDR3 bases are TGTGCCAGCAGCAAAGGAGCCGGGACCCAAACCCTCTACGAGCAGTACTTC. Its translation is CASSKGAGTQTLYEQYF.

The sample holds a few counts of this clonotype. The chain has TRBV27 and TRBJ1-4; maybe TRBD1 (6 bases). Per the germline V gene, CDR1 is MNHEY and CDR2 is SMNVEV (reference sequence). The CDR3 is 15 residues long. The V and J ends lost 6 bases and 7 bases respectively, with 18 bases between them. CDR3 amino acids: CASRLSGDTGEKLFF. CDR3 coding DNA: TGTGCCAGCAGACTCTCCGGGGACACAGGTGAAAAACTGTTTTTT.

V and J are TRBV28 and TRBJ2-7, with D possibly being TRBD1 or TRBD2 (5 bases each). This CDR3 contains 14 residues. Trimming took 10 bases from V and 0 from J, leaving 16 bases between them. Germline V gene lookup returns CDR1 MDHEN and CDR2 SYDVKM. This CDR3 is CAIGDGGFSYEQYF. CDR3 sequence (DNA): TGTGCCATAGGGGACGGAGGATTCTCCTACGAGCAGTACTTC.

This clonotype has a handful of counts. The chain uses TRBV20-1 and TRBJ2-7, with a tentative D call TRBD1 (6 bases). The CDR3 spans 12 residues. V lost 5 bases to trimming and J lost 4 bases, with 12 bases between them. Germline lookup yields CDR1 DFQATT and CDR2 SNEGSKA (reference sequence). The CDR3 loop is CSAPGAGYEQYF. The CDR3 DNA reads TGCAGTGCTCCAGGGGCCGGGTACGAGCAGTACTTC.

This chain uses TRBV7-8 with TRBJ1-1; 8 bases align to TRBD1. Unmatched junction bases numbered 9, after V lost 5 bases and J lost 1 base. The length of the CDR3 is 16 residues. Germline CDR1 reads SGHVS; CDR2 reads FQNEAQ. The CDR3 region is CASSPRGQGANTEAFF. In nucleotides, the CDR3 is TGTGCCAGCAGCCCTAGAGGACAGGGTGCGAACACTGAAGCTTTCTTT.

This clonotype has a handful of counts. The chain combines TRBV15 with TRBJ2-1; no reliable D call. From germline, CDR1 is LNHNV and CDR2 YYDKDF (reference sequence). This CDR3 comprises 15 residues. V lost 5 bases and J lost 0, with 11 bases in between. The CDR3 coding sequence is TGTGCCACCAGCGAGCCAAGGGTCTCCTACAATGAGCAGTTCTTC. It translates to CATSEPRVSYNEQFF. Filled out from reference TRBV15 and TRBJ2-1, the complete variable domain reads DAMVIQNPRYQVTQFGKPVTLSCSQTLNHNVMYWYQQKSSQAPKLLFHYYDKDFNNEADTPDNFQSRRPNTSFCFLDIRSPGLGDTAMYLCATSEPRVSYNEQFFGPGTRLTVL.